These T cell receptor beta chains were read from a single sample in a study of CD8+ T cells in alopecia areata. Sequencing was performed with immunoSEQ multiplex PCR; in TCRdb, only in-frame clones are kept and a portion is missing. The sample holds 140,000 to 150,000 clones; about 60% are singletons and the top ten take about 6%. The sequences come from CD4+ T cells sorted from blood, collected at week 0. All receptors come from a human donor with alopecia areata. CDR3s include the opening cysteine and the closing phenylalanine or tryptophan. D genes are given only for firm matches. Clone size is stated in some rows and not others, as once, few, many or a class when expanded.

j_call: TRBJ2-7; v_call: TRBV4-3; clone_size: -; d_call: TRBD1; cdr3_nt: TGCGCCAGCAGCCAGGACAGGGGCCCCTACGAGCAGTACTTC; cdr3_aa: CASSQDRGPYEQYF
j_call: TRBJ1-1; v_call: TRBV29-1; clone_size: -; d_call: -; cdr3_nt: TGCAGCGCTACGGAGGAAGTAGGCACTGAAGCTTTCTTT; cdr3_aa: CSATEEVGTEAFF
j_call: TRBJ1-1; v_call: TRBV7-2; clone_size: -; d_call: -; cdr3_nt: TGTGCCAGCAGCCGCCATGGGGGGGGCCAACGAAATAGAAACACTGAAGCTTTCTTT; cdr3_aa: CASSRHGGGQRNRNTEAFF
j_call: TRBJ2-1; v_call: TRBV15; clone_size: -; d_call: TRBD1; cdr3_nt: TGTGCCACCAGCACCCGACAGGGGACGGAGCAGTTCTTC; cdr3_aa: CATSTRQGTEQFF
j_call: TRBJ2-7; v_call: TRBV27; clone_size: -; d_call: TRBD1; cdr3_nt: TGTGCCAGCAGAAAAAGACAGGGCGATTTGAACGAGCAGTACTTC; cdr3_aa: CASRKRQGDLNEQYF
j_call: TRBJ2-6; v_call: TRBV5-1; clone_size: -; d_call: -; cdr3_nt: TGCGCCAGCAGTAAAGGACAACACTCTGGGGCCAACGTCCTGACTTTC; cdr3_aa: CASSKGQHSGANVLTF
j_call: TRBJ2-1; v_call: TRBV30; clone_size: few; d_call: TRBD1; cdr3_nt: TGTGCCTGGAGCCGCAGGGGGACCTTTTACAATGAGCAGTTCTTC; cdr3_aa: CAWSRRGTFYNEQFF
j_call: TRBJ1-2; v_call: TRBV11-1; clone_size: -; d_call: TRBD1; cdr3_nt: TGTGCCAGCAGCTCTCAGGGGGCAGTGGATGGCTACACCTTC; cdr3_aa: CASSSQGAVDGYTF
j_call: TRBJ2-7; v_call: TRBV6-5; clone_size: -; d_call: TRBD1; cdr3_nt: TGTGCCAGCAGCCGGGACAGGATCTCCTACGAGCAGTACTTC; cdr3_aa: CASSRDRISYEQYF
j_call: TRBJ1-6; v_call: TRBV18; clone_size: -; d_call: TRBD1; cdr3_nt: TGTGCCAGCTCCTACGGACAGGGCGTCAATTCACCCCTCCACTTT; cdr3_aa: CASSYGQGVNSPLHF
j_call: TRBJ2-7; v_call: TRBV29-1; clone_size: few; d_call: TRBD1; cdr3_nt: TGCAGCGTCGGACAGGTGGCCTACGAGCAGTACTTC; cdr3_aa: CSVGQVAYEQYF
j_call: TRBJ1-2; v_call: TRBV7-2; clone_size: many; d_call: TRBD1; cdr3_nt: TGTGCCAGCAGCCGGGACAGAACCTATGGCTACACCTTC; cdr3_aa: CASSRDRTYGYTF
j_call: TRBJ1-4; v_call: TRBV23-1; clone_size: -; d_call: -; cdr3_nt: TGCGCCAGCAGTCATCCCACCGGGGATGAAAAACTGTTTTTT; cdr3_aa: CASSHPTGDEKLFF
j_call: TRBJ2-2; v_call: TRBV2; clone_size: few; d_call: -; cdr3_nt: TGTGCCAGCAGTGGATCGGGCGGGGAGCTGTTTTTT; cdr3_aa: CASSGSGGELFF
j_call: TRBJ2-1; v_call: TRBV19; clone_size: many; d_call: TRBD2; cdr3_nt: TGTGCCAGTAGTGCATCCGGGACTAGCGCCGATGAGCAGTTCTTC; cdr3_aa: CASSASGTSADEQFF
j_call: TRBJ2-1; v_call: TRBV25-1; clone_size: -; d_call: TRBD2; cdr3_nt: TGTGCCAGCAACACAGCGGGGGGCCTAATCAATGAGCAGTTCTTC; cdr3_aa: CASNTAGGLINEQFF
j_call: TRBJ1-4; v_call: TRBV7-2; clone_size: -; d_call: -; cdr3_nt: TGTGCCAGCAGCGCGGACAGCAGGGCTAATGAAAAACTGTTTTTT; cdr3_aa: CASSADSRANEKLFF
j_call: TRBJ1-1; v_call: TRBV30; clone_size: -; d_call: -; cdr3_nt: TGTGCCTGGAGTTTCGGACAGAAAGCTTTCTTT; cdr3_aa: CAWSFGQKAFF
j_call: TRBJ2-7; v_call: TRBV7-2; clone_size: -; d_call: -; cdr3_nt: TGTGCCAGCTCCTTGATCTCCTACGAGCAGTACTTC; cdr3_aa: CASSLISYEQYF
j_call: TRBJ2-7; v_call: TRBV11-2; clone_size: -; d_call: -; cdr3_nt: TGTGCCAGCAGTGGAGAGGGGGTGGGCTCCTACGAGCAGTACTTC; cdr3_aa: CASSGEGVGSYEQYF
j_call: TRBJ1-6; v_call: TRBV30; clone_size: -; d_call: -; cdr3_nt: TGTGCCTCAAGAGAAACGGGTTCACCCCTCCACTTT; cdr3_aa: CASRETGSPLHF
j_call: TRBJ2-5; v_call: TRBV29-1; clone_size: few; d_call: -; cdr3_nt: TGCAGCGTTGGCAGTCCGTACCAAGAGACCCAGTACTTC; cdr3_aa: CSVGSPYQETQYF
j_call: TRBJ1-1; v_call: TRBV30; clone_size: -; d_call: -; cdr3_nt: TGTGCCTGGAACCGGGGCGCGGGCACTGAAGCTTTCTTT; cdr3_aa: CAWNRGAGTEAFF
j_call: TRBJ1-3; v_call: TRBV29-1; clone_size: -; d_call: TRBD1; cdr3_nt: TGCAGCGTTGTCAGGGACAGCTCTGGAAACACCATATATTTT; cdr3_aa: CSVVRDSSGNTIYF
j_call: TRBJ2-3; v_call: TRBV4-1; clone_size: few; d_call: TRBD2; cdr3_nt: TGCGCCAGCAGCCAAGATGGACTAGCTTATGATACGCAGTATTTT; cdr3_aa: CASSQDGLAYDTQYF
j_call: TRBJ2-7; v_call: TRBV7-9; clone_size: -; d_call: -; cdr3_nt: TGTGCCAGCAGCTTAGGACCGGCTCCCTACGAGCAGTACTTC; cdr3_aa: CASSLGPAPYEQYF
j_call: TRBJ2-5; v_call: TRBV25-1; clone_size: -; d_call: TRBD1; cdr3_nt: TGTGCCAGCCTACCCAACTGGGGACAGGGCCTCCTCTTGCAGACCCAGTACTTC; cdr3_aa: CASLPNWGQGLLLQTQYF
j_call: TRBJ2-3; v_call: TRBV30; clone_size: once; d_call: TRBD2; cdr3_nt: TGTGCCTGGAGTACAAAACTAGCGGGGGGGCTGGATACGCAGTATTTT; cdr3_aa: CAWSTKLAGGLDTQYF
j_call: TRBJ2-7; v_call: TRBV30; clone_size: few; d_call: -; cdr3_nt: TGTGCCGCCCGCCGGGACGTACCCTACGAGCAGTACTTC; cdr3_aa: CAARRDVPYEQYF
j_call: TRBJ1-1; v_call: TRBV30; clone_size: -; d_call: -; cdr3_nt: TGTGCCTGGAATAAGGTGAGGAACACTGAAGCTTTCTTT; cdr3_aa: CAWNKVRNTEAFF
j_call: TRBJ1-1; v_call: TRBV30; clone_size: -; d_call: -; cdr3_nt: TGTGCCTGGAGTGCCCAGTCAAACACTGAAGCTTTCTTT; cdr3_aa: CAWSAQSNTEAFF
j_call: TRBJ1-2; v_call: TRBV5-4; clone_size: -; d_call: TRBD1; cdr3_nt: TGTGCCAGCAGCCTAGACAGGGGCCAGGGAGGCTACACCTTC; cdr3_aa: CASSLDRGQGGYTF
j_call: TRBJ1-2; v_call: TRBV7-9; clone_size: few; d_call: TRBD1; cdr3_nt: TGTGCCAGCAGCGCATCCGCAGGGGGCAGGGACTCCTATGGCTACACCTTC; cdr3_aa: CASSASAGGRDSYGYTF
j_call: TRBJ1-2; v_call: TRBV7-2; clone_size: -; d_call: TRBD1; cdr3_nt: TGTGCCAGCAGCCTGGGTCTAGGAAGGGGGCAGGTTGGCTACACCTTC; cdr3_aa: CASSLGLGRGQVGYTF
j_call: TRBJ2-6; v_call: TRBV19; clone_size: few; d_call: TRBD1; cdr3_nt: TGTGCCAGTAGTCCCTCCGGGACAGGGTACTCTGGGGCCAACGTCCTGACTTTC; cdr3_aa: CASSPSGTGYSGANVLTF
j_call: TRBJ2-7; v_call: TRBV7-9; clone_size: -; d_call: TRBD1; cdr3_nt: TGTGCCAGCAGCCCGGGACAGGGGTACGAGCAGTACTTC; cdr3_aa: CASSPGQGYEQYF
j_call: TRBJ1-4; v_call: TRBV30; clone_size: -; d_call: -; cdr3_nt: TGTGCCTGGAGTCCACCGAAGGGTGCTGGAGAAAAACTGTTTTTT; cdr3_aa: CAWSPPKGAGEKLFF
j_call: TRBJ2-1; v_call: TRBV29-1; clone_size: few; d_call: -; cdr3_nt: TGCAGCGTCGACCACCGGGACTACAATGAGCAGTTCTTC; cdr3_aa: CSVDHRDYNEQFF
j_call: TRBJ1-1; v_call: TRBV11-2; clone_size: -; d_call: -; cdr3_nt: TGTGCCAGCAGCTTAGGGGCCAGGGGCTCTGAAGCTTTCTTT; cdr3_aa: CASSLGARGSEAFF
j_call: TRBJ1-4; v_call: TRBV9; clone_size: few; d_call: -; cdr3_nt: TGTGCCAGCAGCGCTACATCAAATGAAAAACTGTTTTTT; cdr3_aa: CASSATSNEKLFF
j_call: TRBJ2-3; v_call: TRBV30; clone_size: -; d_call: -; cdr3_nt: TGTGCCTGGAACCTCCGACTCCACACAGATACGCAGTATTTT; cdr3_aa: CAWNLRLHTDTQYF
j_call: TRBJ1-6; v_call: TRBV2; clone_size: -; d_call: -; cdr3_nt: TGTGCCAGCAAAGTAGGGTACTCACCCCTCCACTTT; cdr3_aa: CASKVGYSPLHF
j_call: TRBJ2-3; v_call: TRBV14; clone_size: few; d_call: -; cdr3_nt: TGTGCCAGCAGCCAGGGTCTCACAGATACGCAGTATTTT; cdr3_aa: CASSQGLTDTQYF
j_call: TRBJ2-7; v_call: TRBV7-2; clone_size: few; d_call: TRBD1; cdr3_nt: TGTGCCAGCAGCTTTTACAGGGGCTACGAGCAGTACTTC; cdr3_aa: CASSFYRGYEQYF
j_call: TRBJ2-2; v_call: TRBV27; clone_size: -; d_call: -; cdr3_nt: TGTGCCAGCAGTTTATTCGGAGGGGAGCTGTTTTTT; cdr3_aa: CASSLFGGELFF
j_call: TRBJ2-5; v_call: TRBV5-5; clone_size: few; d_call: -; cdr3_nt: TGTGCCAGCAGCCCCTCTGCCGGACCTGGGGGTAGGAGGGAGACCCAGTACTTC; cdr3_aa: CASSPSAGPGGRRETQYF
j_call: TRBJ2-7; v_call: TRBV5-4; clone_size: -; d_call: -; cdr3_nt: TGTGCCAGCAGCGACACCCGCGGCGGGTACACCTCCTACGAGCAGTACTTC; cdr3_aa: CASSDTRGGYTSYEQYF
j_call: TRBJ1-2; v_call: TRBV30; clone_size: -; d_call: TRBD1; cdr3_nt: TGTGCCTGGTCCCAGGGGGCGAGCTACACCTTC; cdr3_aa: CAWSQGASYTF